This T cell receptor beta chain was sequenced during a study of multiple sclerosis patients with progressive multifocal leukoencephalopathy. CDR1 and CDR2 (germline): SGHTA, FQGNSA. Trimming stripped 3 bases from V and 7 bases from J, with 15 bases between. The CDR3 has 15 amino acids. Noted time point: before natalizumab initiation. Before the first natalizumab infusion, T0 blood samples were taken. Assay used: immunoSEQ multiplex PCR; TCRdb lists only in-frame clones, some missing. Among roughly 28,000 clones listed, more than 75% were seen once. Comments on this clone: The sample contains more than one DNA sequence encoding this CDR3.

This sequence was found in a human donor with multiple sclerosis. The chain couples TRBV7-2 to TRBJ1-4; possibly TRBD1 for D (5 bases). Sequenced sample: PBMCs. The CDR3 DNA reads as TGTGCCAGCAGCTTGGGGCCCCAGGGTAGTGAAAAACTGTTTTTT. Translation gives CASSLGPQGSEKLFF. Full variable domain (remainder filled in from reference TRBV7-2 and TRBJ1-4): GAGVSQSPSNKVTEKGKDVELRCDPISGHTALYWYRQSLGQGLEFLIYFQGNSAPDKSGLPSDRFSAERTGGSVSTLTIQRTQQEDSAVYLCASSLGPQGSEKLFFGSGTQLSVL.